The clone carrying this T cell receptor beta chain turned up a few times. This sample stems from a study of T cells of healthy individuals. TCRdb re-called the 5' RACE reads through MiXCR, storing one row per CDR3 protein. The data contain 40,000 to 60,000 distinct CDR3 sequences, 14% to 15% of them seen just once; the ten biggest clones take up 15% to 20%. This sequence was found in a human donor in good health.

The CDR3 protein is CASMQPGRIPEGFGNTIYF. The DNA for the CDR3 is TGTGCCAGTATGCAACCGGGACGGATCCCCGAAGGGTTTGGAAACACCATATATTTT. The V and J genes are TRBV19 and TRBJ1-3; D may be TRBD1 (5 bases). Germline assignment: CDR1 LNHDA and CDR2 SQIVND (reference sequence). The CDR3 has 19 residues. V lost 7 bases and J lost 3, with 28 bases in between.